The 27 T cell receptor beta chains below were found in one sample sequenced in a study of cytomegalovirus exposure and HLA in healthy donors. Primers included in the PCR were 60 Vbeta and 13 Jbeta primers. TCRdb's copy holds only in-frame clones and misses some; the assay was immunoSEQ multiplex PCR. This table holds approximately 100,000 clones, around 62% found once. Sequenced: PBMCs. All receptors come from a man aged 25 to 40 in good health and CMV-seropositive.

The V gene is TRBV5-1, the J gene TRBJ1-5; 7 bases agree with TRBD1. The germline CDR1 and CDR2 sequences are SGHRS and YFSETQ. V lost 0 bases and J lost 5; bases outside the gene matches: 2. CDR3 size: 14 residues. DNA for the CDR3: TGCGCCAGCAGCTTGGGGCAGGGGGATCAGCCCCAGCATTTT. Amino acid sequence: CASSLGQGDQPQHF.

This clone was detected a few times. J is TRBJ2-3 and V is TRBV5-1; 8 nucleotides line up with TRBD2. This CDR3 region has 16 residues. V dropped 0 bases and J dropped 1; count of bases not matched to a gene: 4. Germline CDR1 is SGHRS and CDR2 is YFSETQ. CDR3 sequence: CASSLDGRGGTDTQYF. The CDR3 nucleotides read TGCGCCAGCAGCTTGGACGGGCGGGGGGGCACAGATACGCAGTATTTT.

This chain links TRBV6-1 with TRBJ1-6, with 9 positions matching TRBD1. The CDR3 length is 13 residues. Germline V gene sequence: CDR1 MNHNS, CDR2 SASEGT. The V gene end was trimmed by 7 bases and the J gene end by 10 bases; junction bases not matched to a gene: 5. CDR3 loop: CASTGQGWSPLHF. The CDR3 DNA is TGTGCCAGCACAGGACAGGGGTGGTCACCCCTCCACTTT.

The chain links TRBV6-6 to TRBJ2-3, with D uncertain. The CDR3 contains 15 residues. Germline-derived CDR1 and CDR2 are MNHNY and SVGAGI (reference sequence). The ends were cut back, 5 bases at V and 4 bases at J, with 16 bases in the middle. The CDR3 DNA reads as TGTGCCAGCAGTCCCGCTCCCCGGTTGTCAGATACGCAGTATTTT. Translation: CASSPAPRLSDTQYF.

The rearrangement links TRBV6-5 to TRBJ1-1; D is undetermined. The length of the CDR3 is 11 residues. V was cut by 7 bases and J by 0 bases, with 3 bases left in between. Germline values: CDR1 MNHEY, CDR2 SVGAGI. The CDR3 here is CASIMNTEAFF. CDR3 sequence (DNA): TGTGCCAGCATCATGAACACTGAAGCTTTCTTT.

DNA for the CDR3: TGTGCCATCAGACAGGATAATTCACCCCTCCACTTT. It translates to CAIRQDNSPLHF. This chain connects TRBV10-3 to TRBJ1-6, with a tentative D call TRBD1 (5 bases). Germline lookup yields CDR1 ENHRY and CDR2 SYGVKD. The CDR3 runs to 12 residues. V lost 6 bases and J lost 5, with 5 bases in between.

The chain employs TRBV5-1 and TRBJ1-1; D is possibly TRBD1 (5 bases). CDR3 length: 13 amino acids. From germline, CDR1 is SGHRS and CDR2 YFSETQ. The V gene lost 0 bases and the J gene lost 4 bases, with 7 bases spanning the gap. The CDR3: CASSLEGSTEAFF. The CDR3 region has the DNA TGCGCCAGCAGCTTGGAGGGGTCCACTGAAGCTTTCTTT.

This clone appeared once. The rearrangement uses TRBV5-1 and TRBJ2-5; the match to TRBD2 covers 14 bases. With 4 bases clipped from V and 2 bases from J, the junction kept 4 bases outside the gene matches. This CDR3 has 16 residues. Germline lookup yields CDR1 SGHRS and CDR2 YFSETQ. The CDR3 bases are TGCGCCAGCAGCCCCGGACTAGCGGGGGGACAAGAGACCCAGTACTTC. Amino acid sequence: CASSPGLAGGQETQYF.

This clone was picked up one time. The rearrangement links TRBV5-6 to TRBJ1-2; 8 bases agree with TRBD1. The CDR3 covers 17 residues. From germline, CDR1 is SGHDT and CDR2 YYEEEE. After removal of 1 base from V and 6 bases from J, the junction contained 14 bases not matched to a gene. For the CDR3, the DNA is TGTGCCAGCAGCTTGTTGGGACAGGAACGACTTGGGGATGGCTACACCTTC. Protein: CASSLLGQERLGDGYTF.

V gene TRBV18 combines with J gene TRBJ2-7; the D gene is possibly TRBD1 (5 bases). This CDR3 is 14 amino acids long. V gave up 3 bases and J gave up 5 bases, with 14 bases separating them. Germline V gene sequence: CDR1 KGHSH, CDR2 LQKENI. CDR3 bases: TGTGCCAGCTCACCTGGGGCCCCGTCCCACGAGCAGTACTTC. Protein: CASSPGAPSHEQYF. The complete variable domain, with remaining parts taken from reference TRBV18 and TRBJ2-7, reads NAGVMQNPRHLVRRRGQEARLRCSPMKGHSHVYWYRQLPEEGLKFMVYLQKENIIDESGMPKERFSAEFPKEGPSILRIQQVVRGDSAAYFCASSPGAPSHEQYFGPGTRLTVT.

The chain recombines TRBV19 with TRBJ1-2; TRBD1 matches at 7 bases. Trimming at V came to 7 bases and at J to 6 bases, leaving 14 bases not matched to a gene. This CDR3 spans 15 amino acids. Germline values: CDR1 LNHDA, CDR2 SQIVND (reference sequence). The DNA for the CDR3 is TGTGCCAGTACGCCATCCAGGGGGATTTTGAATGGCTACACCTTC. Amino acids: CASTPSRGILNGYTF. Full variable domain (rest looked up from reference TRBV19 and TRBJ1-2): DGGITQSPKYLFRKEGQNVTLSCEQNLNHDAMYWYRQDPGQGLRLIYYSQIVNDFQKGDIAEGYSVSREKKESFPLTVTSAQKNPTAFYLCASTPSRGILNGYTFGSGTRLTVV.

Note on this clone: It is likely a read error, because the conserved phenylalanine at the end of the CDR3 is missing. The limits of the CDR3 on the DNA are not certain, so only TCRdb's listed CDR3 is given. The chain is built from TRBV15 and TRBJ1-2; the table calls TRBD1, which could not be checked here. Germline assignment: CDR1 LNHNV and CDR2 YYDKDF (reference sequence). The CDR3 is 12 residues long, ends included. The CDR3 is CATSRDRAGRII.

CDR3 sequence: CASSVMTGNTEAFF. For the CDR3, the DNA is TGTGCCAGCAGCGTGATGACAGGAAACACTGAAGCTTTCTTT. The chain is built from TRBV9 and TRBJ1-1; TRBD1 is a possible D gene (6 bases). V lost 2 bases to trimming and J lost 2 bases, with 10 bases between them. The CDR3 covers 14 residues. Germline CDR1 and CDR2: SGDLS and YYNGEE.

The chain carries TRBV29-1 and TRBJ2-7; 7 nucleotides line up with TRBD2. Germline CDR1 is SQVTM and CDR2 is ANQGSEA. CDR3 size: 14 residues. Germline trimming cut 5 bases from V and 1 base from J; bases unmatched to any gene: 8. In DNA, the CDR3 is TGCAGCGTTTTGAGAAGCGGGGTTTCCTACGAGCAGTACTTC. This encodes CSVLRSGVSYEQYF.

The chain carries TRBV19 and TRBJ1-2; TRBD1 might be the D (5 bases). Germline CDR1 and CDR2: LNHDA and SQIVND (reference sequence). The CDR3 has 14 residues. Between the trimmed V and J ends, which lost 6 bases and 5 bases, there was a span of 16 bases. CDR3 protein: CASSLGQGWYGYTF. DNA for the CDR3: TGTGCCAGTAGCCTTGGACAAGGGTGGTATGGCTACACCTTC. The variable domain in full, with the rest retrieved from reference TRBV19 and TRBJ1-2, is DGGITQSPKYLFRKEGQNVTLSCEQNLNHDAMYWYRQDPGQGLRLIYYSQIVNDFQKGDIAEGYSVSREKKESFPLTVTSAQKNPTAFYLCASSLGQGWYGYTFGSGTRLTVV.

This clone was counted between two and nine times. The chain employs TRBV2 and TRBJ1-2; D possibly corresponds to TRBD1 (6 bases). The CDR3 runs 16 residues. Germline-derived CDR1 and CDR2 are SNHLY and FYNNEI. V gave up 2 bases and J gave up 3 bases, with 16 bases separating them. The CDR3 nucleotides read TGTGCCAGCAGTGAATGGTCTCTGTACAGGGACTATGGCTACACCTTC. This encodes CASSEWSLYRDYGYTF.

The V and J genes are TRBV5-1 and TRBJ2-3; 14 bases fit TRBD2. Germline values: CDR1 SGHRS, CDR2 YFSETQ. This CDR3 contains 17 residues. The V segment lost 4 bases and the J segment 5 bases; nucleotides outside the gene matches: 9. CDR3 bases: TGCGCCAGCAGCATCTCCGGGACTAGCGGGGGAGAAGATACGCAGTATTTT. Protein: CASSISGTSGGEDTQYF.

The chain uses TRBV23-1 and TRBJ2-5, with 7 bases identical to TRBD2. TRBV23-1 is given ORF status, its function remaining uncertain. The V gene end was trimmed by 3 bases and the J gene end by 3 bases; junction bases not matched to a gene: 4. The CDR3 spans 14 residues. The CDR3 region has the DNA TGCGCCAGCAGTCAGGGAGGGGCTGAAGAGACCCAGTACTTC. Translation: CASSQGGAEETQYF.

CDR3 bases: TGCGCCAGCGCGGCACAGGGGGAGGGTGAAGCTTTCTTT. Residues: CASAAQGEGEAFF. The rearrangement uses TRBV5-1 and TRBJ1-1; TRBD1 matches at 8 bases. This CDR3 contains 13 residues. The V gene's germline CDR1 is SGHRS and CDR2 YFSETQ. Trimming removed 7 bases from V and 7 bases from J; junction bases left unmatched: 9.

Concerning this clone itself: Other DNA sequences from this sample encode an identical CDR3 as well. The rearrangement uses TRBV7-2 and TRBJ2-7, with D perhaps TRBD2 (5 bases). V lost 9 bases and J 5 bases, leaving 20 bases between the germline ends. This CDR3 comprises 14 residues. CDR1 SGHTA and CDR2 FQGNSA come from the germline V gene. The CDR3: CASSAQRQIHEQYF. The CDR3 region has the DNA TGTGCCAGTAGCGCCCAGCGGCAGATCCACGAGCAGTACTTC. Filled out from reference TRBV7-2 and TRBJ2-7, the complete variable domain reads GAGVSQSPSNKVTEKGKDVELRCDPISGHTALYWYRQSLGQGLEFLIYFQGNSAPDKSGLPSDRFSAERTGGSVSTLTIQRTQQEDSAVYLCASSAQRQIHEQYFGPGTRLTVT.

In this sample, this clone turned up a few times. The J gene is TRBJ2-7, the V gene TRBV6-1, with 9 bases aligning to TRBD1. There are 14 residues in the CDR3. Germline V gene lookup returns CDR1 MNHNS and CDR2 SASEGT. J gave up 1 base and V 7 bases, and 5 bases lay outside the gene matches. DNA of the CDR3: TGTGCCAGCAAGCCCGGGACAGGGTCCTACGAGCAGTACTTC. It yields the protein CASKPGTGSYEQYF.

This clone was counted between two and nine times. This chain joins TRBV28 and TRBJ1-5, with TRBD1 as a possible D gene (5 bases). CDR1 MDHEN and CDR2 SYDVKM come from the germline V gene. V lost 5 bases, J lost 10 bases, and 12 bases lay in between. This CDR3 is built from 12 residues. The CDR3 protein is CASSAGPPPQHF. The DNA of the CDR3 is TGTGCCAGCAGTGCGGGGCCCCCACCCCAGCATTTT.

The J gene is TRBJ2-3, the V gene TRBV5-1; 11 bases fit TRBD2. The V gene's germline CDR1 is SGHRS and CDR2 YFSETQ. CDR3 size: 15 residues. After removal of 4 bases from V and 6 bases from J, the junction contained 7 bases not matched to a gene. CDR3 residues: CASSPGTSGGDTQYF. Written as DNA, the CDR3 is TGCGCCAGCAGCCCAGGGACTAGCGGCGGGGATACGCAGTATTTT.

This sequence joins TRBV4-1 and TRBJ1-4; D gene uncertain. Germline CDR1 and CDR2: MGHRA and YSYEKL. V dropped 3 bases and J dropped 7 bases, with 15 bases sitting between them. The CDR3 length is 15 residues. The CDR3 loop is CASSQISSAGEKLFF. CDR3 coding DNA: TGCGCCAGCAGCCAGATCAGCTCGGCAGGTGAAAAACTGTTTTTT.

The chain employs TRBV4-1 and TRBJ1-1; 9 bases fit TRBD1. With V trimmed by 1 base and J by 6 bases, 6 bases remained unmatched. Per germline, CDR1 MGHRA and CDR2 YSYEKL. The CDR3 is made up of 15 amino acids. CDR3 coding DNA: TGCGCCAGCAGCCAAGGAGACCGACAGGGGGCTGAAGCTTTCTTT. It is translated as CASSQGDRQGAEAFF.

V is TRBV7-9 and J is TRBJ1-6; perhaps TRBD1 as D (5 bases). V was pared by 5 bases and J by 8 bases, with 10 bases between. The CDR3 contains 13 residues. The germline gives CDR1 SEHNR, CDR2 FQNEAQ (reference sequence). The CDR3 loop reads CASSGGMYSPLHF. The CDR3 DNA is TGTGCCAGCAGCGGGGGGATGTATTCACCCCTCCACTTT. Full variable domain (rest looked up from reference TRBV7-9 and TRBJ1-6): DTGVSQNPRHKITKRGQNVTFRCDPISEHNRLYWYRQTLGQGPEFLTYFQNEAQLEKSRLLSDRFSAERPKGSFSTLEIQRTEQGDSAMYLCASSGGMYSPLHFGNGTRLTVT.

The chain joins TRBV7-9 to TRBJ1-6, with 7 bases identical to TRBD1. The CDR3 length is 15 residues. Germline CDR1 reads SEHNR; CDR2 reads FQNEAQ (reference sequence). V lost 1 base and J lost 5; bases outside the gene matches: 2. CDR3 sequence reads: CASSLGQGNNSPLHF. CDR3 coding DNA: TGTGCCAGCAGCTTAGGACAGGGAAATAATTCACCCCTCCACTTT.